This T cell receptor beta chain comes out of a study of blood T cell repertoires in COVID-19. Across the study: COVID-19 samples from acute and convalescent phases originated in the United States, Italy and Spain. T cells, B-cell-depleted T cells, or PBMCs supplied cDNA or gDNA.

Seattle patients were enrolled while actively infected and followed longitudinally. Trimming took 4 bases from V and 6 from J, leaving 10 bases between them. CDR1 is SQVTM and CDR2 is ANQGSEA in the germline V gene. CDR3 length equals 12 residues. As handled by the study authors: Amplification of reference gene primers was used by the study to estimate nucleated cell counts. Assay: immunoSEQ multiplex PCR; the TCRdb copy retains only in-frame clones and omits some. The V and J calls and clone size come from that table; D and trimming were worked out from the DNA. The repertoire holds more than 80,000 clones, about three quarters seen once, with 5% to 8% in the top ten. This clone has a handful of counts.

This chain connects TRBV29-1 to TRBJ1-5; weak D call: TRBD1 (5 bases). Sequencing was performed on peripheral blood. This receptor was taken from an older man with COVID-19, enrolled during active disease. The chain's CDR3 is CSVGAGPQPQHF. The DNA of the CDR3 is TGCAGCGTTGGGGCGGGACCTCAGCCCCAGCATTTT.